The 3 T cell receptor beta chains given below trace back to one sample, sequenced in a study of early T cells in non-severe SARS-CoV-2 infection. TCRdb re-analysed the 5' RACE reads in MiXCR, keeping a single row per CDR3 protein. The repertoire holds 100,000 to 150,000 distinct CDR3 sequences, under 15% seen once, with around a fifth in the top ten. The sample consisted of whole blood. Source of these receptors: an adult who was a healthcare worker with PCR-confirmed SARS-CoV-2 infection or an uninfected control (not recorded which).

The chain employs TRBV18 and TRBJ2-5, with 8 nucleotides matching TRBD2. The V and J ends lost 0 bases and 5 bases, in that order; junction bases with no gene match: 8. The CDR3 extends over 16 amino acids. Germline assignment: CDR1 KGHSH and CDR2 LQKENI. The CDR3 bases are TGTGCCAGCTCACCACCCACGGGGGGGCGTTACGAGACCCAGTACTTC. Its protein product is CASSPPTGGRYETQYF.

In its sample, this clonotype was seen a few times. V usage is TRBV20-1 and J usage is TRBJ1-2; TRBD1 matches at 7 bases. J lost 4 bases, V lost 3 bases, and 11 bases had no gene match. CDR3 length: 15 residues. In germline, CDR1 is DFQATT, CDR2 SNEGSKA (reference sequence). In DNA form, the CDR3 reads TGCAGTGCTAGTCCGGATGTGACAGGGAGCTATGGCTACACCTTC. Translated: CSASPDVTGSYGYTF.

The gene calls are TRBV12-5 and TRBJ1-2; possibly TRBD1 for D (5 bases). Germline CDR1 reads LGHNT; CDR2 reads FRNRAP. The CDR3 has 16 amino acids. Between the trimmed V and J ends, which lost 6 bases and 4 bases, there was a span of 21 bases. CDR3 sequence reads: CASGSPQGWELYGYTF. CDR3 in DNA: TGTGCTAGTGGCTCGCCCCAGGGCTGGGAACTCTATGGCTACACCTTC.